A selection of T cell receptor beta chains follows, all from one sample in a study of cytomegalovirus exposure and HLA in healthy donors. The data were produced by immunoSEQ multiplex PCR, yet TCRdb's version contains in-frame clones alone and is incomplete. This table holds around 65,000 clones. Sequencing was done on a sample of PBMCs. These receptors were taken from a man under 40 in good health and CMV-seropositive. Each CDR3 is given with its conserved first and last residue. Fields, in order: V gene, CDR3 protein.

>TRBV19
CASSTDRTLSYNEQFF
>TRBV6-5
CASSNKGGPNYGYTF
>TRBV15
CATSPGTSGSGQFF
>TRBV5-1
CASSIQGLGYGYTF
>TRBV30
CAWGRGIMNTEAFF
>TRBV29-1
CSVAAGLQNEQYF
>TRBV18
CASAPRTGSSDNEQFF
>TRBV6-1
CASTRPGQGIHEQYF
>TRBV4-1
CASSHFGETQYF
>TRBV29-1
CSVEISGGRDIQYF
>TRBV5-1
CATTLGGSTDTQYF
>TRBV5-6
CASSLAPGFYNEQFF
>TRBV14
CASSHTDGTDRGQYGYTF
>TRBV7-9
CASSSVEGAYEQYF
>TRBV19
CASSTKFLEAGGPKYNEQFF
>TRBV18
CASSPRNRDGNNIYF
>TRBV19
CASSLDQGGNQPQHF
>TRBV11-1
CASSFGGYEQYF
>TRBV5-1
CASNVEGSTDKQYF
>TRBV30
CAWRDGDNQPQHF